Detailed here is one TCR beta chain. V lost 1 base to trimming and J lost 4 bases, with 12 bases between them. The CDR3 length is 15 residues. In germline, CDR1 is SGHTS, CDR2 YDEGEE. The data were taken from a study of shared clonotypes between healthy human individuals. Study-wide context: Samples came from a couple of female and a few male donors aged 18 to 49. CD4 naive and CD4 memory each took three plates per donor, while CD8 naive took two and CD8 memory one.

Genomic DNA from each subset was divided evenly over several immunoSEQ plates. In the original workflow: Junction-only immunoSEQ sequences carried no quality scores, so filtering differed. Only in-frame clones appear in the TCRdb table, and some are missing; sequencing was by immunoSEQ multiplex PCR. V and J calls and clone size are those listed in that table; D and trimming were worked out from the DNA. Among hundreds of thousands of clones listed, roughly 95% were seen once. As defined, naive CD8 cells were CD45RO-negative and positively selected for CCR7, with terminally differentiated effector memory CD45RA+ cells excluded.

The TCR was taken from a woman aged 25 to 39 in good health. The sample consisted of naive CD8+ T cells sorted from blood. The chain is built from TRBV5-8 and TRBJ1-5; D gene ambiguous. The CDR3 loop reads CASSLSGRVNQPQHF. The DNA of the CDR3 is TGTGCCAGCAGCTTGTCAGGAAGAGTTAATCAGCCCCAGCATTTT.